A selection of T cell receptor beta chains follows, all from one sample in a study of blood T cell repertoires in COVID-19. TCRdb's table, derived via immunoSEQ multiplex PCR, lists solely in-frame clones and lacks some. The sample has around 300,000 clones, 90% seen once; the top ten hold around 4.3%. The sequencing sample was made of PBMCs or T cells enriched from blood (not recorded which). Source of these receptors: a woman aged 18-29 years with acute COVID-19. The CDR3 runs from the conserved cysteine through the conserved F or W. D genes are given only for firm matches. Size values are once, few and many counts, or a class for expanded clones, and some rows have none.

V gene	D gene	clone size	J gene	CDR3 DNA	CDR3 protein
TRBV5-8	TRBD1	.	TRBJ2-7	TGTGCCAGCAGCACGGGTGACAGGGGCCCGAAATTCTCCTACGAGCAGTACTTC	CASSTGDRGPKFSYEQYF
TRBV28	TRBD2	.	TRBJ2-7	TGTGCCAGCAGTTCCTCCGGGACTAGCGTAGAGCAGTACTTC	CASSSSGTSVEQYF
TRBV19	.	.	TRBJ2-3	TGTGCCAGTAGTATAGGCAGGGGAATAGATACGCAGTATTTT	CASSIGRGIDTQYF
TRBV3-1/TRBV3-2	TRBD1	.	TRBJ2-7	TGTGCCAGCAGCTTACGACAGGGGAAATACGAGCAGTACTTC	CASSLRQGKYEQYF
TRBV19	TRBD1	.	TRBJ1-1	TGTGCCACAAACCCCCAGGGACAGGAACCTCCGGGCACTGAAGCTTTCTTT	CATNPQGQEPPGTEAFF
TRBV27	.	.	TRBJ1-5	TGTGCCAGTTCGGCCGTGGGAGGCAATCAGCCCCAGCATTTT	CASSAVGGNQPQHF
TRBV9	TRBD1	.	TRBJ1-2	TGTGCCAGCAGCACTACCTACCTCAGGGGGCACAATGGCTACACCTTC	CASSTTYLRGHNGYTF
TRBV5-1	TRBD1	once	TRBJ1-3	TGCGCCAGCAGTCAGGGGGCCACTGGAAACACCATATATTTT	CASSQGATGNTIYF
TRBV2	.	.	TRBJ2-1	TGTGCCAGCGTTGACAGCTCCTACAATGAGCAGTTCTTC	CASVDSSYNEQFF
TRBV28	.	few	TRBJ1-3	TGTGCCAGCAGTTTCGGGGACTTGGTCCCTGGAAACACCATATATTTT	CASSFGDLVPGNTIYF
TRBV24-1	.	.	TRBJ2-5	TGTGCCACCAGTGATCCCGGGAGTTCGGCGGAGACCCAGTACTTC	CATSDPGSSAETQYF
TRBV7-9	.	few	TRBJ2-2	TGTGCCATCCTGCCGGGGGTCCGAAACACCGGGGAGCTGTTTTTT	CAILPGVRNTGELFF
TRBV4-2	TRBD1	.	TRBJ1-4	TGTGCCAGCAGCCGCTGGACAGGTTCTAATGAAAAACTGTTTTTT	CASSRWTGSNEKLFF
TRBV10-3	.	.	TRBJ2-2	TGTGCCATCAGTGGACGGCGGGAAGAGTGGGGGGAGCTGTTTTTT	CAISGRREEWGELFF
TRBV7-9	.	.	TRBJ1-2	TGTGCCAGCAGCCGAAGCAGGGGAGGGCTGGTCTATGGCTACACCTTC	CASSRSRGGLVYGYTF
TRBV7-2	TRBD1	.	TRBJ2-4	TGTGCCAGCAGCTCCCATGGGGACAGGGGATACTTC	CASSSHGDRGYF
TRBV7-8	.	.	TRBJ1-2	TGTGCCAGCAGTCAAGAGGGGGATGGCTACACCTTC	CASSQEGDGYTF
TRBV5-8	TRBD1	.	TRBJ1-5	TGTGCCAGCAGCTTGGAACAGGGGGGCAATCAGCCCCAGCATTTT	CASSLEQGGNQPQHF
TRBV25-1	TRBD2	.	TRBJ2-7	TGTGCCAGCAGTGATGGGGGTCTAGCGGGATCCTACGAGCAGTACTTC	CASSDGGLAGSYEQYF
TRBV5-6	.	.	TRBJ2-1	TGTGCCAGCAGCATCCTCCCCGGTGAGCAGTTCTTC	CASSILPGEQFF
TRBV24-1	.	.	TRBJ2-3	TGTGCCACCAGGAGTCTAGATACGCAGTATTTT	CATRSLDTQYF
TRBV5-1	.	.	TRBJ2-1	TGCGCCAGCAGCCCGACCAGGACTAACAATGAGCAGTTCTTC	CASSPTRTNNEQFF